This TCR beta chain was obtained from a study of early T cells in non-severe SARS-CoV-2 infection. The study, taken as a whole, reports: Anti-spike CD8 responses were favored by VDJdb matching, which missed private and CD4 specificities.

Comment on this clonotype: Its matching antigen is unknown.

This CDR3 spans 12 amino acids. Germline V gives CDR1 MDHEN, CDR2 SYDVKM. V gave up 8 bases and J gave up 3 bases, with 11 bases separating them. TCRdb fed the 5' RACE reads into MiXCR, producing one record per CDR3 protein. Counted here are 66,000 or so distinct CDR3 sequences, under 15% occurring once; the ten biggest clones make up roughly 8.3%. V gene TRBV28 combines with J gene TRBJ2-7; no clear D. The sequence came from an adult who was a healthcare worker with PCR-confirmed SARS-CoV-2 infection or an uninfected control (not recorded which). Source material: whole blood. In DNA, the CDR3 is TGTGCCAGCCTTCATAACGGCTACGAGCAGTACTTC. Amino acid sequence: CASLHNGYEQYF.